The 22 T cell receptor beta chains presented below share a single source sample, sequenced in a study of vaccination effects on CD4 cells after COVID-19. Scientists isolated CD4+ T cells after an approximately ten-day culture period ended. The cohort was immunized with two doses of either the BNT162b2 or mRNA-1273 vaccine. Sequencing used immunoSEQ multiplex PCR; TCRdb keeps in-frame clones, though not all of them. The sample consists of nearly 45,000 clones, around 70% of them appearing once. The antigens for these receptors are not known. The sample in question was CD4+ T cells from PBMCs cultured without peptide, obtained after COVID-19 vaccination. These receptors all come from a human donor who received a COVID-19 vaccine.

This chain joins TRBV11-2 and TRBJ2-1, with D uncertain. The CDR3 consists of 11 residues. Germline V lookup: CDR1 SGHAT, CDR2 FQNNGV. Trimming removed 5 bases from V and 9 bases from J, with 8 bases in between. The CDR3 loop is CASSPRREQFF. The CDR3, as DNA: TGTGCCAGCAGCCCCCGACGTGAGCAGTTCTTC.

The genes are TRBV2 and TRBJ2-3; a weak D match, TRBD2 (5 bases). Germline loops: CDR1 SNHLY, CDR2 FYNNEI. The CDR3 is 15 amino acids. Between the trimmed V and J ends, which lost 3 bases and 0 bases, there was a span of 10 bases. CDR3: CASSEMGVSTDTQYF. The CDR3 DNA is TGTGCCAGCAGTGAGATGGGAGTGAGCACAGATACGCAGTATTTT.

The chain links TRBV7-2 to TRBJ2-3; 10 nucleotides align to TRBD2. V gave up 2 bases and J gave up 4 bases; unmatched junction bases: 6. This CDR3 has 16 amino acids. Per germline, CDR1 SGHTA and CDR2 FQGNSA. CDR3 in DNA: TGTGCCAGCAGCTTAAGCCAGCGGGGGGGCGCAGATACGCAGTATTTT. It yields the protein CASSLSQRGGADTQYF.

V usage is TRBV15 and J usage is TRBJ2-7, with 11 nucleotides matching TRBD2. The trim removed 4 bases at V and 3 bases at J, leaving 5 bases unmatched. Per germline, CDR1 LNHNV and CDR2 YYDKDF (reference sequence). There are 15 residues in the CDR3. The CDR3 loop reads CATSTGTSGFYEQYF. CDR3 nucleotides: TGTGCCACCAGCACCGGGACTAGCGGATTCTACGAGCAGTACTTC. The variable domain in full, with the rest retrieved from reference TRBV15 and TRBJ2-7, is DAMVIQNPRYQVTQFGKPVTLSCSQTLNHNVMYWYQQKSSQAPKLLFHYYDKDFNNEADTPDNFQSRRPNTSFCFLDIRSPGLGDTAMYLCATSTGTSGFYEQYFGPGTRLTVT.

This clone appeared a few times. V and J are TRBV14 and TRBJ2-2; D unresolved. Trimming removed 0 bases at V and 5 bases at J, with 7 bases between. The CDR3 covers 14 residues. Germline V gene sequence: CDR1 SGHDN, CDR2 FVKESK. Written as DNA, the CDR3 is TGTGCCAGCAGCCAAGATTTTGGGACCGGGGAGCTGTTTTTT. Its translation is CASSQDFGTGELFF.

The genes are TRBV5-1 and TRBJ2-2, with TRBD2 matching over 14 bases. The CDR3 is 18 residues long. After removal of 4 bases from V and 9 bases from J, the junction contained 14 bases not matched to a gene. Germline V gives CDR1 SGHRS, CDR2 YFSETQ. The CDR3 loop is CASSPTSGRASGHRELFF. CDR3 sequence (DNA): TGCGCCAGCAGCCCGACTAGCGGGAGGGCGTCGGGACATAGGGAGCTGTTTTTT.

The chain carries TRBV19 and TRBJ2-2; 7 nucleotides line up with TRBD2. Germline assignment: CDR1 LNHDA and CDR2 SQIVND (reference sequence). This CDR3 is built from 13 residues. The ends lost 5 bases at V and 6 bases at J; junction bases unmatched: 3. CDR3 bases: TGTGCCAGTAGTTCCCGGGGGGCCGGGGAGCTGTTTTTT. Translated, it gives CASSSRGAGELFF.

This clone was counted only a few times. This chain connects TRBV6-5 to TRBJ2-7, with unresolved D. Germline values: CDR1 MNHEY, CDR2 SVGAGI. V was trimmed by 5 bases and J by 4 bases, leaving 15 bases between them. This CDR3 has 14 amino acids. This chain's CDR3 is CASSLHPLQYEQYF. The CDR3 coding sequence is TGTGCCAGCAGTCTCCACCCACTCCAATACGAGCAGTACTTC.

The J gene is TRBJ1-2, the V gene TRBV5-1; 12 nucleotides align to TRBD1. Germline CDR1 is SGHRS and CDR2 is YFSETQ. This CDR3 has 18 amino acids. The ends lost 0 bases at V and 4 bases at J; junction bases unmatched: 10. DNA for the CDR3: TGCGCCAGCAGCTTGGGTCCCTCCGGGACAGGGGGCGTCTATGGCTACACCTTC. It encodes CASSLGPSGTGGVYGYTF.

The J gene is TRBJ1-2, the V gene TRBV6-5; no clear D. CDR3 length: 13 amino acids. Germline values: CDR1 MNHEY, CDR2 SVGAGI. The V end lost 5 bases, the J end lost 6 bases, and 13 bases lay between the germline ends. The CDR3 region has the DNA TGTGCCAGCAGTCCTCGGCCCGCCGATGGCTACACCTTC. Its translation is CASSPRPADGYTF.

The V call is TRBV3-1 (or the pseudogene TRBV3-2), the J call TRBJ1-1; D is unclear. This CDR3 contains 14 residues. Germline V CDR1 and CDR2: LGHDT, YNNKEL (reference sequence). The V end was cut by 4 bases, the J end by 1 base, with 10 bases between. The CDR3 DNA sequence: TGTGCCAGCAGCCTACGACAAGGGAACACTGAAGCTTTCTTT. This gives the protein CASSLRQGNTEAFF.

This chain uses TRBV3-1 (or the pseudogene TRBV3-2) with TRBJ1-3, with D hard to call. The V end lost 1 base, the J end lost 11 bases, and 9 bases lay between the germline ends. Germline CDR1 is LGHDT and CDR2 is YNNKEL (reference sequence). The CDR3 is 12 amino acids. This CDR3 is CASSQGHTAIYF. For the CDR3, the DNA is TGTGCCAGCAGCCAAGGGCATACGGCCATATATTTT.

This chain connects TRBV6-5 to TRBJ2-7; 8 bases line up with TRBD2. Germline V gene data show CDR1 as MNHEY and CDR2 as SVGAGI. The CDR3 is 14 amino acids. V lost 5 bases to trimming and J lost 6 bases; unmatched junction nucleotides: 9. CDR3 residues: CASSNSGTSAEQYF. Written as DNA, the CDR3 is TGTGCCAGCAGTAACAGCGGGACTAGTGCCGAGCAGTACTTC.

The V gene is TRBV29-1, the J gene TRBJ1-2, with D maybe TRBD1 (5 bases). The length of the CDR3 is 13 residues. The V gene's germline CDR1 is SQVTM and CDR2 ANQGSEA. V lost 6 bases, J lost 8 bases, and 19 bases lay in between. The CDR3 DNA follows: TGCAGCGTCACGGGACTCTTCTCGCGGGGCTACACCTTC. It codes for CSVTGLFSRGYTF.

V gene TRBV27 combines with J gene TRBJ1-4; 8 bases agree with TRBD1. The V segment lost 5 bases and the J segment 7 bases; nucleotides outside the gene matches: 6. This CDR3 is built from 14 residues. Germline CDR1 and CDR2: MNHEY and SMNVEV (reference sequence). CDR3 residues: CASSHDRGGEKLFF. The CDR3 nucleotides are TGTGCCAGCAGTCACGACAGGGGAGGTGAAAAACTGTTTTTT.

V gene TRBV5-4 combines with J gene TRBJ1-6; 7 positions agree with TRBD1. Per germline, CDR1 SGHNT and CDR2 YYREEE (reference sequence). This CDR3 spans 16 amino acids. J lost 5 bases, V lost 0 bases, and 5 bases had no gene match. CDR3 loop: CASSLETGSNNSPLHF. CDR3 bases: TGTGCCAGCAGCTTGGAGACAGGGTCAAATAATTCACCCCTCCACTTT.

In this sample, this clone turned up a few times. The V gene is TRBV6-5, the J gene TRBJ1-6; perhaps TRBD1 as D (5 bases). This CDR3 has 16 residues. The germline V gene has CDR1 MNHEY and CDR2 SVGAGI. V gave up 0 bases and J gave up 8 bases, with 14 bases separating them. CDR3 loop: CASSYSGQVGDSPLHF. Here the CDR3 DNA reads TGTGCCAGCAGTTACTCGGGGCAGGTCGGAGATTCACCCCTCCACTTT.

The genes are TRBV6-5 and TRBJ1-2; D unclear. This CDR3 region has 13 residues. The germline V gene encodes CDR1 MNHEY and CDR2 SVGAGI. V was shortened by 3 bases and J by 4 bases, with 9 bases between the two germline ends. Written as DNA, the CDR3 is TGTGCCAGCAGTTATCGGCCAAGCTATGGCTACACCTTC. Its protein product is CASSYRPSYGYTF.

In this sample, this clone turned up a few times. The chain joins TRBV14 to TRBJ2-7; D gene unclear. The CDR3 contains 16 residues. From germline, CDR1 is SGHDN and CDR2 FVKESK. Trimming pared 1 base from V and 5 bases from J, leaving 18 bases between. Here the CDR3 reads CASSQVPFSRSNEQYF. The DNA for the CDR3 is TGTGCCAGCAGCCAAGTCCCCTTTAGCCGGAGCAACGAGCAGTACTTC.

This CDR3 reads CASSLSPWGAGSTGELFF. CDR3 DNA: TGTGCCAGCAGCTTATCACCCTGGGGGGCAGGGAGCACCGGGGAGCTGTTTTTT. This rearrangement joins TRBV7-7 to TRBJ2-2, with D perhaps matching TRBD1 or TRBD2 (6 bases each). The CDR3 loop spans 18 amino acids. CDR1 is SSHAT and CDR2 is FNYEAQ in the germline V gene (reference sequence). V was pared by 2 bases and J by 4 bases, with 20 bases between.

The J gene is TRBJ1-2, the V gene TRBV2; unclear D gene. Trimming left V 0 bases short and J 7 bases short, with 9 bases between. From germline, CDR1 is SNHLY and CDR2 FYNNEI. There are 13 residues in the CDR3. CDR3: CASSEAWGSGYTF. The CDR3 DNA follows: TGTGCCAGCAGTGAAGCCTGGGGATCTGGCTACACCTTC.

This clone was observed once. The chain couples TRBV19 to TRBJ2-2; 9 bases are shared with TRBD1. CDR1 and CDR2 (germline): LNHDA, SQIVND (reference sequence). Losses at the gene ends were 5 bases for V and 5 bases for J; bases not matched to a gene: 12. The length of the CDR3 is 17 residues. In nucleotides, the CDR3 is TGTGCCAGTAGTCCCAGCGGCGGGACAGGGTTAACCGGGGAGCTGTTTTTT. Its translation is CASSPSGGTGLTGELFF.